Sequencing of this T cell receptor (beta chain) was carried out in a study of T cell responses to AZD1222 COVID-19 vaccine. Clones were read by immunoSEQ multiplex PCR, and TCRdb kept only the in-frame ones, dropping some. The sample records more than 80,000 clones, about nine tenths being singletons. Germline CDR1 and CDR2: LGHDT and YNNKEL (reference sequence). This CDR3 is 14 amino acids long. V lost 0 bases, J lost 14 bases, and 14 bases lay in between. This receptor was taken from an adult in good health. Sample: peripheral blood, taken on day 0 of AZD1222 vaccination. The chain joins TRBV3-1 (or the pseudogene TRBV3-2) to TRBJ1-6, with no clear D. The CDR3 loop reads CASSQDLGRAALHF. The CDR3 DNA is TGTGCCAGCAGCCAAGATTTAGGTAGGGCTGCCCTCCACTTT.